The TCR beta chain described here comes from a study of T cells after yellow fever vaccination. Study in general: When fractions had low cell numbers, they were prepared with SMART-Seq v4 Ultra Low Input. General observations from the study: Some clonotypes, a small share, were shared between CD4 and CD8 compartments.

Germline values: CDR1 LNHDA, CDR2 SQIVND (reference sequence). The CDR3 spans 15 residues. With 4 bases removed from V and 2 bases from J, the gap between germline ends came to 14 bases. 5'RACE template switching generated TCR cDNA, adding a universal primer site and UMIs. In TCRdb, the 5' RACE reads were re-called with MiXCR into one record per CDR3 protein. The sample comprises 170,000 or so distinct CDR3 sequences, about 6% of which are singletons, and less than 3.5% rests with the top ten. Regarding this clonotype: Its antigen is still unknown.

This clonotype originated in a man between 18 and 29 years old who received the YFV17D yellow fever vaccine. The chain uses TRBV19 and TRBJ2-5; D remains unclear. Sequenced here: CD4+ T cells sorted from PBMCs, sampled on the day of the first yellow fever vaccination. Here the CDR3 DNA reads TGTGCCAGTAGTAGAGGAGCAGCTAGGCAAGAGACCCAGTACTTC. Its translation is CASSRGAARQETQYF.